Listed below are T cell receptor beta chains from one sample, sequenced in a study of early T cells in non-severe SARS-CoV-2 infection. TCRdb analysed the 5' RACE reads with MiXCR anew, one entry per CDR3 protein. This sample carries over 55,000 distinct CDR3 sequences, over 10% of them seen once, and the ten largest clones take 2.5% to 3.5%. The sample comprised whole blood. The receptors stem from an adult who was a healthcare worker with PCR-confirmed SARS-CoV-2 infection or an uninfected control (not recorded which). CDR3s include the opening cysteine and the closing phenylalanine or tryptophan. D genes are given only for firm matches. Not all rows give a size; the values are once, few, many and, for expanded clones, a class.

CASSQRGQGEGYTF	TGTGCCAGCAGCCAACGGGGACAGGGGGAGGGCTACACCTTC	.	14	TRBV3-2	TRBJ1-2	.
CASSRRDRSWTEAFF	TGCGCCAGCAGCCGCCGGGACAGATCTTGGACTGAAGCTTTCTTT	TRBD1	15	TRBV5-1	TRBJ1-1	.
CASSYSPGRLEQYF	TGTGCCAGCAGTTACTCGCCAGGGAGGTTGGAGCAGTACTTC	.	14	TRBV6-2/TRBV6-3	TRBJ2-7	few
CASSRAPGDTEAFF	TGTGCCAGCAGCCGGGCTCCGGGGGACACTGAAGCTTTCTTT	.	14	TRBV9	TRBJ1-1	many
CASSFPRGDSPLHF	TGTGCCAGCAGCTTTCCCAGGGGCGATTCACCCCTCCACTTT	.	14	TRBV7-9	TRBJ1-6	many
CASSLRGLGQGFYEQYF	TGTGCCAGCAGTTTAAGAGGTCTGGGACAGGGCTTCTACGAGCAGTACTTC	TRBD1	17	TRBV28	TRBJ2-7	.
CASSPSTSGSYNEQFF	TGTGCCAGCAGCCCTAGCACTAGCGGCTCCTACAATGAGCAGTTCTTC	TRBD2	16	TRBV12-3/TRBV12-4	TRBJ2-1	.
CASRILGAYQETQYF	TGTGCCAGCAGGATCCTAGGGGCATACCAAGAGACCCAGTACTTC	.	15	TRBV2	TRBJ2-5	.
CASSLGPPSYEQYF	TGTGCCAGCAGCCTCGGCCCCCCTTCTTACGAGCAGTACTTC	.	14	TRBV7-3	TRBJ2-7	many
CASSSKGQGHLGYTF	TGTGCCAGCAGCTCGAAGGGACAGGGCCATCTTGGCTACACCTTC	TRBD1	15	TRBV7-9	TRBJ1-2	many
CASSHRSQETQYF	TGTGCCAGCAGCCATCGCAGCCAAGAGACCCAGTACTTC	.	13	TRBV11-3	TRBJ2-5	few
CASSFGTATNEKLFF	TGTGCCAGCAGCTTCGGGACTGCAACTAATGAAAAACTGTTTTTT	.	15	TRBV11-3	TRBJ1-4	.
CASSLWMTGGDQPQHF	TGCGCCAGCAGCCTTTGGATGACAGGGGGTGATCAGCCCCAGCATTTT	TRBD1	16	TRBV4-1	TRBJ1-5	many
CASSPREGQGYGYTF	TGTGCCAGCTCACCAAGAGAAGGGCAGGGCTATGGCTACACCTTC	.	15	TRBV18	TRBJ1-2	.
CASSSPGLADTDTQYF	TGTGCCAGCAGCTCCCCGGGACTAGCGGACACAGATACGCAGTATTTT	TRBD2	16	TRBV5-4	TRBJ2-3	many
CASRPGQSSLNSNQPQHF	TGTGCTAGCCGCCCGGGACAGTCATCCCTCAATAGCAATCAGCCCCAGCATTTT	TRBD1	18	TRBV7-7	TRBJ1-5	many
CAWSVGSNGNTIYF	TGTGCCTGGAGTGTGGGAAGCAACGGAAACACCATATATTTT	.	14	TRBV30	TRBJ1-3	many
CAISGQGAETQYF	TGTGCCATCAGTGGGCAGGGTGCGGAGACCCAGTACTTC	.	13	TRBV10-3	TRBJ2-5	many
CSGQISGEQYF	TGCAGCGGACAGATTAGTGGCGAGCAGTACTTC	.	11	TRBV29-1	TRBJ2-7	few
CASSPGGAGNQPQHF	TGCGCCAGCAGTCCAGGGGGCGCGGGGAATCAGCCCCAGCATTTT	TRBD1	15	TRBV5-1	TRBJ1-5	.
CATSRTGGTDTQYF	TGTGCCACCTCGCGGACGGGAGGAACAGATACGCAGTATTTT	TRBD2	14	TRBV7-3	TRBJ2-3	many
CASSATGGGETQYF	TGTGCCAGCAGCGCGACAGGGGGCGGGGAGACCCAGTACTTC	TRBD1	14	TRBV25-1	TRBJ2-5	.
CSVGTDESYEQYF	TGCAGCGTCGGGACAGACGAGAGCTACGAGCAGTACTTC	TRBD1	13	TRBV29-1	TRBJ2-7	few
CASSPFFSGNTIYF	TGTGCCAGCAGCCCTTTCTTCTCTGGAAACACCATATATTTT	.	14	TRBV5-8	TRBJ1-3	many
CASTLSGANVLTF	TGTGCCAGCACGCTTTCCGGGGCCAACGTCCTGACTTTC	.	13	TRBV28	TRBJ2-6	many
CASSQEVVEERTRQPQHF	TGTGCCAGCAGCCAAGAAGTGGTAGAGGAGAGGACACGTCAGCCCCAGCATTTT	.	18	TRBV3-1	TRBJ1-5	many
CASSLRATGEGYTF	TGCGCCAGCAGCTTGAGGGCGACGGGAGAGGGCTACACCTTC	.	14	TRBV5-1	TRBJ1-2	few
CASSLQGRNTEAFF	TGTGCCAGCAGCCTCCAGGGGAGGAACACTGAAGCTTTCTTT	.	14	TRBV7-9	TRBJ1-1	few